These 14 T cell receptor beta chains were sequenced from one sample in a study of blood T cell repertoires in COVID-19. This table comes from immunoSEQ multiplex PCR, and its TCRdb copy is limited to in-frame clones, with some not included. The sample contains roughly 60,000 clones, roughly 79% of which appear only once. The sequencing sample was made of peripheral blood. All receptors come from a man aged 60 to 75 with acute or convalescent COVID-19.

The V and J genes are TRBV6-4 and TRBJ2-5; D is perhaps TRBD1 (6 bases). V was pared by 3 bases and J by 2 bases, with 13 bases between. The CDR3 is 15 amino acids. The germline V gene has CDR1 MRHNA and CDR2 SNTAGT. As DNA, the CDR3 is TGTGCCAGCAGTGAAAGCCCAGGGGCACAAGAGACCCAGTACTTC. It encodes CASSESPGAQETQYF.

This clone was recorded once. No conserved phenylalanine or tryptophan ends this CDR3, so it is likely a read error. The chain recombines TRBV24-1 with TRBJ1-2; 10 positions match TRBD1. Germline CDR1 reads KGHDR; CDR2 reads SFDVKD. The CDR3 has 16 amino acids. V gave up 4 bases and J gave up 8 bases; unmatched junction bases: 12. The DNA of the CDR3 is TGTGCCACCAGTGAAGGGGGACAGGGGTATTCGGAAGGCTACACCCTC. It yields the protein CATSEGGQGYSEGYTL.

This clone has just one count. This chain joins TRBV6-1 and TRBJ1-2; TRBD1 agrees at 9 bases. Germline values: CDR1 MNHNS, CDR2 SASEGT. The CDR3 is made up of 18 amino acids. V lost 4 bases, J lost 2 bases, and 14 bases stayed unmatched. CDR3 nucleotide sequence: TGTGCCAGCAGTGCTGAAGGGACAGGGTGGTTCCTAAACTATGGCTACACCTTC. Protein sequence: CASSAEGTGWFLNYGYTF.

V is TRBV7-2 and J is TRBJ2-7; the match to TRBD1 covers 10 bases. V lost 3 bases, J lost 3 bases, and 2 bases stayed unmatched. Germline CDR1 and CDR2: SGHTA and FQGNSA. This CDR3 has 14 amino acids. The chain's CDR3 is CASSFDRGLYEQYF. CDR3 DNA sequence: TGTGCCAGCAGCTTTGACAGGGGGCTCTACGAGCAGTACTTC. Filled out from reference TRBV7-2 and TRBJ2-7, the complete variable domain reads GAGVSQSPSNKVTEKGKDVELRCDPISGHTALYWYRQSLGQGLEFLIYFQGNSAPDKSGLPSDRFSAERTGGSVSTLTIQRTQQEDSAVYLCASSFDRGLYEQYFGPGTRLTVT.

The chain combines TRBV7-8 with TRBJ2-7; 9 bases line up with TRBD1. The CDR3 totals 14 residues. The trim removed 5 bases at V and 3 bases at J, leaving 5 bases unmatched. Germline V gene sequence: CDR1 SGHVS, CDR2 FQNEAQ. CDR3 in amino acids: CASSPDRGGYEQYF. In DNA form, the CDR3 reads TGTGCCAGCAGCCCGGACAGGGGTGGCTACGAGCAGTACTTC.

CDR3 DNA sequence: TGTGCCAGCAAAGAACGGCTACCGGGTGGTGGCTACACCTTC. Residues: CASKERLPGGGYTF. The chain is built from TRBV6-5 and TRBJ1-2; D is unclear. CDR1 is MNHEY, CDR2 SVGAGI, per germline. The V end lost 7 bases, the J end lost 7 bases, and 19 bases lay between the germline ends. The CDR3 is made up of 14 amino acids.

The V gene is TRBV5-1, the J gene TRBJ1-4, with D perhaps matching TRBD1 (6 bases). V lost 0 bases and J lost 4, with 13 bases in between. Germline V gives CDR1 SGHRS, CDR2 YFSETQ. The CDR3 has 16 amino acids. The CDR3 is CASSLDGRRGNEKLFF. For the CDR3, the DNA is TGCGCCAGCAGCTTGGACGGACGCAGGGGTAATGAAAAACTGTTTTTT.

The chain combines TRBV7-2 with TRBJ2-5; D gene unclear. This CDR3 comprises 13 residues. Germline V gene sequence: CDR1 SGHTA, CDR2 FQGNSA. The V gene lost 4 bases and the J gene lost 3 bases, with 9 bases spanning the gap. CDR3 protein: CASSSSLEETQYF. The CDR3 DNA reads as TGTGCCAGCAGCTCGTCCCTTGAAGAGACCCAGTACTTC.

The J gene is TRBJ1-1, the V gene TRBV5-4; D perhaps matches TRBD1 (5 bases). CDR3 size: 15 residues. CDR1 is SGHNT and CDR2 is YYREEE in the germline V gene (reference sequence). V lost 4 bases to trimming and J lost 3 bases, with 16 bases between them. The CDR3 nucleotides read TGTGCCAGCAGCAGCGGGACTCCGGGGCACACTGAAGCTTTCTTT. As protein: CASSSGTPGHTEAFF.

This clone was observed a handful of times. This chain connects TRBV5-1 to TRBJ1-6; 8 positions match TRBD1. The germline V gene encodes CDR1 SGHRS and CDR2 YFSETQ. CDR3 length equals 16 residues. The V gene end was trimmed by 2 bases and the J gene end by 7 bases; junction bases not matched to a gene: 8. The CDR3 sequence: CASSLDGQGNNSPLHF. DNA for the CDR3: TGCGCCAGCAGCTTAGACGGACAGGGTAACAATTCACCCCTCCACTTT. The full variable domain, its missing parts supplied by reference TRBV5-1 and TRBJ1-6, is KAGVTQTPRYLIKTRGQQVTLSCSPISGHRSVSWYQQTPGQGLQFLFEYFSETQRNKGNFPGRFSGRQFSNSRSEMNVSTLELGDSALYLCASSLDGQGNNSPLHFGNGTRLTVT.

The V gene is TRBV4-2, the J gene TRBJ2-3; 7 positions agree with TRBD1. The junction had 8 bases not matched to a gene; V was cut back by 0 bases and J by 2 bases. CDR3 length: 17 amino acids. Per the germline V gene, CDR1 is LGHNA and CDR2 is YNFKEQ. The CDR3: CASSQDGGRGYTDTQYF. The CDR3, as DNA: TGTGCCAGCAGCCAAGACGGAGGCAGGGGGTACACAGATACGCAGTATTTT.

This sequence joins TRBV5-4 and TRBJ2-1; weak D call: TRBD1 (5 bases). V lost 4 bases to trimming and J lost 8 bases, with 19 bases between them. Germline V gives CDR1 SGHNT, CDR2 YYREEE (reference sequence). The CDR3 is made up of 15 amino acids. CDR3 coding DNA: TGTGCCAGCAGCCCATCGGACATAACGATAGATGAGCAGTTCTTC. Translating gives CASSPSDITIDEQFF.

This clone has only a few counts. The rearrangement uses TRBV7-3 and TRBJ2-2; D call uncertain. The CDR3 has 14 residues. The germline CDR1 and CDR2 sequences are SGHTA and FQGTGA. The V end lost 5 bases, the J end lost 5 bases, and 12 bases lay between the germline ends. The CDR3 is CASSPRGGTGELFF. As DNA, the CDR3 is TGTGCCAGCAGCCCACGAGGCGGAACCGGGGAGCTGTTTTTT.

The gene calls are TRBV7-9 and TRBJ1-1; 8 bases are shared with TRBD1. The CDR3 covers 16 residues. Unmatched junction bases numbered 8, after V lost 5 bases and J lost 0 bases. Germline V gene data show CDR1 as SEHNR and CDR2 as FQNEAQ (reference sequence). The CDR3 region has the DNA TGTGCCAGCAGCACTTGGACAGGGAAGATGAACACTGAAGCTTTCTTT. Its protein is CASSTWTGKMNTEAFF.